This T cell receptor (beta chain) is drawn from a study of shared clonotypes between healthy human individuals. Overall study: Samples came from a couple of female and a few male donors aged 18 to 49.

The authors loaded approximately 220 ng DNA, 27,000 or so T cell genomes, into sorted-subset replicate PCRs. Method: immunoSEQ multiplex PCR; TCRdb's copy keeps in-frame clones and lacks some. The sample yields some 2,000,000 clones, around 95% seen once. Germline V lookup: CDR1 SQVTM, CDR2 ANQGSEA. There are 13 residues in the CDR3. Comments on this clone: Its antigen is undetermined.

CD45RA-negative memory and CD45RA+ naive subsets were split from the CD4+ cells. Study findings and constraints: Non-shared clonotypes had lower generation probabilities than clonotypes shared by all four sorted-subset donors.

The V gene is TRBV29-1, the J gene TRBJ2-5; TRBD1 agrees at 8 bases. The J call may be wrong; the DNA end is better matched by TRBJ2-7. The sample taken for sequencing was naive CD4+ T cells sorted from blood. The subset is: CD45RA+ positively selected. The TCR sequence derives from a man aged 18-30 years in good health. CDR3 protein: CSALGTGGYEQYF. The CDR3 nucleotides are TGCAGCGCCCTCGGGACAGGTGGTTACGAGCAGTACTTC.